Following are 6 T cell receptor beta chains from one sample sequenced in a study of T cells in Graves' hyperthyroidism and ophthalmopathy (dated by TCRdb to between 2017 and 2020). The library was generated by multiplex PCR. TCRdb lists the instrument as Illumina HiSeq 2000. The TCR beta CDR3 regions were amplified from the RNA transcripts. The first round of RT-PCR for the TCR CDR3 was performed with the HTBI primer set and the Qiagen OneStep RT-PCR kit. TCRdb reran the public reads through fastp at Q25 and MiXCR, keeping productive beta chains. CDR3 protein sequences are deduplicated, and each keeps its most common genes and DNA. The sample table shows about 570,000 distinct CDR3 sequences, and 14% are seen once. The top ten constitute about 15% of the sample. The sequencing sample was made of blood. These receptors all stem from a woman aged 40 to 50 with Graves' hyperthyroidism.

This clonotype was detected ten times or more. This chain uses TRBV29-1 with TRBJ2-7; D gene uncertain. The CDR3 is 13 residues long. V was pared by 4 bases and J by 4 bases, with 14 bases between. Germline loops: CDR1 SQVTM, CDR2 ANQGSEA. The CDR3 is CSVVTARSYEQYF. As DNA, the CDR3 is TGCAGCGTTGTAACCGCTAGGTCGTACGAGCAGTACTTC.

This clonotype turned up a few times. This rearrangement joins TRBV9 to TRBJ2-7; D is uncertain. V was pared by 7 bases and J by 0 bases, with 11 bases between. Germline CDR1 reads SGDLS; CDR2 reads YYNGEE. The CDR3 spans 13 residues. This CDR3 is CASGPPGSYEQYF. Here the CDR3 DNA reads TGTGCCAGCGGACCCCCCGGCTCCTACGAGCAGTACTTC.

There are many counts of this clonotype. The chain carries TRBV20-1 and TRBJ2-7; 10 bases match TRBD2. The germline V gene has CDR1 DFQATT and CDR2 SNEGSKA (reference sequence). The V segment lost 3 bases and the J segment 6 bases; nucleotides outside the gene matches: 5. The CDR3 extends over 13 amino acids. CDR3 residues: CSARPSGSVEQYF. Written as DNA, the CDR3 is TGCAGTGCTAGGCCTAGCGGGAGTGTCGAGCAGTACTTC.

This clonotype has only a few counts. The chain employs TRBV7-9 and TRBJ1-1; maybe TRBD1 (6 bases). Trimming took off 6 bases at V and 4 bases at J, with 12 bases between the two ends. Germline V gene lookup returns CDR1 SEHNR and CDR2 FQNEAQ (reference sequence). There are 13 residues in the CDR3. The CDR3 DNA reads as TGTGCCAGCAGTTTGGACAGTTTCACTGAAGCTTTCTTT. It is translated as CASSLDSFTEAFF.

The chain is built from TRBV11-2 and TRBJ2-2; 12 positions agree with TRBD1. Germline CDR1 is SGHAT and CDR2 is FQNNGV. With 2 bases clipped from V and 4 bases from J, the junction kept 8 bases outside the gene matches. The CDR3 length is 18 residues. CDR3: CASSLMGQGARGTGELFF. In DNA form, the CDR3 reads TGTGCCAGCAGCTTAATGGGACAGGGGGCACGAGGCACCGGGGAGCTGTTTTTT.

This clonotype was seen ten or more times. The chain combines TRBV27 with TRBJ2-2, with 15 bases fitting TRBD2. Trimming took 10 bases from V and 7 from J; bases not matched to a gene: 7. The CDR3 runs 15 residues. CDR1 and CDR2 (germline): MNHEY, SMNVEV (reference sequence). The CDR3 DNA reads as TGTGCCACCGGACTAGCGGGAGGGCTTGGCGGGGAGCTGTTTTTT. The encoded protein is CATGLAGGLGGELFF.